These T cell receptor beta chains were read from a single sample in a study of tumor-infiltrating lymphocytes in primary liver carcinoma. TCRdb reprocessed the multiplex PCR reads via MiXCR and lists one record per CDR3 protein. Of tens of thousands of distinct CDR3 sequences in the sample, about 65% were seen once. The sample comprised liver tumor tissue from sampling region 4. The receptors stem from a man aged 35 to 55 with primary liver carcinoma and hepatitis B virus infection. The CDR3 runs from the conserved cysteine through the conserved F or W. D genes are given only for firm matches. Rows give clone size only sometimes, using once, few, many, or a class for an expanded clone.

-,TRBV5-5,-,TRBJ2-5,CASSLGIETQYF,TGTGCCAGTAGCTTGGGTATAGAGACCCAGTACTTC
TRBD2,TRBV11-2,once,TRBJ2-7,CASSLARRISGHFTYEQYF,TGTGCCAGCAGTTTAGCACGGCGTATTAGCGGGCACTTTACCTACGAGCAGTACTTC
TRBD2,TRBV7-9,many,TRBJ2-3,CASGTSGPGTDTQYF,TGTGCCAGCGGGACTAGCGGACCTGGCACAGATACGCAGTATTTT
TRBD2,TRBV6-1,-,TRBJ2-1,CASSGRVAGSSYNEQFF,TGTGCCAGCAGTGGCAGAGTAGCGGGATCGTCCTACAATGAGCAGTTCTTC